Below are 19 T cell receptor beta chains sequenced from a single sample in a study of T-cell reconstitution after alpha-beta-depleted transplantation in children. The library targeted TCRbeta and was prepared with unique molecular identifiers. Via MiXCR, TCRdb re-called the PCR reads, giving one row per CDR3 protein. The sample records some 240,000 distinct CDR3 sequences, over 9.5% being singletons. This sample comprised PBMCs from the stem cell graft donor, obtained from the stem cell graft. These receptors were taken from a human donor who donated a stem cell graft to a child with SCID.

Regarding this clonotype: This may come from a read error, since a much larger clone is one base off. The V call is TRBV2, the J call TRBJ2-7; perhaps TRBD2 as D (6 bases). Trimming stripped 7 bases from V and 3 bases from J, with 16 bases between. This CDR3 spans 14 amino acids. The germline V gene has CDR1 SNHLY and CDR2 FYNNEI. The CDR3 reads CASMGGRLSYEQYF. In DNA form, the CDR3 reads TGTGCCAGCATGGGAGGCAGGTTAAGCTACGAGCAGTACTTC.

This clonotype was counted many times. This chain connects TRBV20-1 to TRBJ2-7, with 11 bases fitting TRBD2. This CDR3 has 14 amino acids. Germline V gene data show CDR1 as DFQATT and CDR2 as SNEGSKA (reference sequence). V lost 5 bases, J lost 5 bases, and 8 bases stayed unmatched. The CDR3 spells CSALDSGGADEQYF. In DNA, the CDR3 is TGCAGTGCTCTTGATAGCGGGGGGGCTGACGAGCAGTACTTC.

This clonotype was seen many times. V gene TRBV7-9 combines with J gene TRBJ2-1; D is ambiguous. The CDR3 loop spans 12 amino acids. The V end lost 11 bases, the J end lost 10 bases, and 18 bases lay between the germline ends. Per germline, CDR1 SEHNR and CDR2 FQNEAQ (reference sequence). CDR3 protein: CAPARLTLEQFF. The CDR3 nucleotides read TGTGCCCCCGCCCGACTTACATTAGAGCAGTTCTTC.

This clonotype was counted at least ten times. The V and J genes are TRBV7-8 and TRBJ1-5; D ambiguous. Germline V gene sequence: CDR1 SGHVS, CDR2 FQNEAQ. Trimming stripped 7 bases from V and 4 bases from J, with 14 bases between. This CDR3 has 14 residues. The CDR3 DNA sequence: TGTGCCAGCATGGGGTTGGGAGGGAATCAGCCCCAGCATTTT. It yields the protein CASMGLGGNQPQHF.

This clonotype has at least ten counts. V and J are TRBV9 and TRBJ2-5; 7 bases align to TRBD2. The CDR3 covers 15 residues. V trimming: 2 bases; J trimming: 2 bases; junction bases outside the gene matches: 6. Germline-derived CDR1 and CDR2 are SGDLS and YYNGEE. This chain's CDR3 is CASSVMGGVQETQYF. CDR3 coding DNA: TGTGCCAGCAGCGTCATGGGGGGGGTTCAAGAGACCCAGTACTTC.

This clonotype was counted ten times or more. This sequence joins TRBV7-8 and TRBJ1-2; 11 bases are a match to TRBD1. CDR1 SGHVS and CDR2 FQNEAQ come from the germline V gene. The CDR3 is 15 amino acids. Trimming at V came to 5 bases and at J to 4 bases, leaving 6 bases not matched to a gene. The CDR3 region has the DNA TGTGCCAGCAGCCCGCGGACAGGGGGCATCTATGGCTACACCTTC. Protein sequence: CASSPRTGGIYGYTF. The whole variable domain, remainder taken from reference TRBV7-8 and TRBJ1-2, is GAGVSQSPRYKVAKRGQDVALRCDPISGHVSLFWYQQALGQGPEFLTYFQNEAQLDKSGLPSDRFFAERPEGSVSTLKIQRTQQEDSAVYLCASSPRTGGIYGYTFGSGTRLTVV.

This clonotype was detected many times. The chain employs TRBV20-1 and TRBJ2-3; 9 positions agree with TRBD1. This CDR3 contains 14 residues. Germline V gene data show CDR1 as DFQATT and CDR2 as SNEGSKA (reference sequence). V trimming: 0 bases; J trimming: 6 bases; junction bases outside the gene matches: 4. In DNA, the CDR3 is TGCAGTGCTAGAGATGCCGGACAGGGGGATACGCAGTATTTT. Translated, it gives CSARDAGQGDTQYF.

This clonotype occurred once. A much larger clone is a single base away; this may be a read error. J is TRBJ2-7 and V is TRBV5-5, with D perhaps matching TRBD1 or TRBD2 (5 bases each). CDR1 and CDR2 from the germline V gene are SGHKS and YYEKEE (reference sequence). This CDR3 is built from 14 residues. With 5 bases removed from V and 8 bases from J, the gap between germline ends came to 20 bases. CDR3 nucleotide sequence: TGTGCCAGCAGTCGCCTGGGGGTTAATAACAAGCAGTACTTC. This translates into CASSRLGVNNKQYF. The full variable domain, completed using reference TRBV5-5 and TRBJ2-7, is DAGVTQSPTHLIKTRGQQVTLRCSPISGHKSVSWYQQVLGQGPQFIFQYYEKEERGRGNFPDRFSARQFPNYSSELNVNALLLGDSALYLCASSRLGVNNKQYFGPGTRLTVT.

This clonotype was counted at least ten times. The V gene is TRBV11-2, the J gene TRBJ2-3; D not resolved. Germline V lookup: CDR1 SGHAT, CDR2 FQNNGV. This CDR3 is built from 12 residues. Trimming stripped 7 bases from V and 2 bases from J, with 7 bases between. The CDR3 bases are TGTGCCAGCAACTTTTACACAGATACGCAGTATTTT. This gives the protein CASNFYTDTQYF.

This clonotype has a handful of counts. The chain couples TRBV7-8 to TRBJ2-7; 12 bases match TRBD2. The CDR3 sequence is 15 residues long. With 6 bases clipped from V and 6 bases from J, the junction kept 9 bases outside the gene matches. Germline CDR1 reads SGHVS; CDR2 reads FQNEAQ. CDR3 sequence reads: CASRKPSGGAGEQYF. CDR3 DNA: TGTGCCAGCAGAAAACCTAGCGGGGGGGCGGGCGAGCAGTACTTC.

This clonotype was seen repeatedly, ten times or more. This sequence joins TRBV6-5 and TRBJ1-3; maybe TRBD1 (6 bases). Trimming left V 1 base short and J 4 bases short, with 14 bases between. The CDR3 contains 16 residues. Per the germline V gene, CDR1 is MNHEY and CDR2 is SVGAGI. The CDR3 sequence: CASSYLSPGTGNTIYF. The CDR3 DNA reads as TGTGCCAGCAGTTACTTATCCCCCGGGACAGGAAACACCATATATTTT.

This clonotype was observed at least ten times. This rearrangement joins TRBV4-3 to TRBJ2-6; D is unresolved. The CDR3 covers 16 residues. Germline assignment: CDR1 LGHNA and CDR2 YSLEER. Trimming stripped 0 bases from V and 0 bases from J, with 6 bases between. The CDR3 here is CASSQDPISGANVLTF. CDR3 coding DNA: TGCGCCAGCAGCCAAGACCCGATCTCTGGGGCCAACGTCCTGACTTTC.

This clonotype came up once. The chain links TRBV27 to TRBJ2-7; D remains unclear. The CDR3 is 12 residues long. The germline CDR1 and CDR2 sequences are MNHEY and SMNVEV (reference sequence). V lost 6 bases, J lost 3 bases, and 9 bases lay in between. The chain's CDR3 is CASSKRGYEQYF. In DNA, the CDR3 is TGTGCCAGCAGCAAGCGTGGCTACGAGCAGTACTTC.

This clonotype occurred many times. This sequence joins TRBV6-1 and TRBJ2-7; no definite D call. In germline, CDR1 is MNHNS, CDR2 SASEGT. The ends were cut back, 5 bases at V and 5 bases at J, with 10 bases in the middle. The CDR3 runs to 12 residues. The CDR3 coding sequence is TGTGCCAGCAGTCGGGTCGGCGACGAGCAGTACTTC. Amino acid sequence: CASSRVGDEQYF.

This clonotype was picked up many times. The CDR3 coding sequence is TGTGCCAGCAGTTACGGTTTAGCTCGAGAGACCCAGTACTTC. Its protein is CASSYGLARETQYF. The J gene is TRBJ2-5, the V gene TRBV6-2 or TRBV6-3; D is unclear. From germline, CDR1 is MNHEY and CDR2 SVGEGT. The CDR3 is made up of 14 amino acids. The V end lost 2 bases, the J end lost 4 bases, and 11 bases lay between the germline ends.

CDR3 amino acids: CAFRHSQETQYF. CDR3 DNA: TGTGCCTTTCGTCACAGTCAAGAGACCCAGTACTTC. J is TRBJ2-5 and V is TRBV19; no reliable D call. The ends were cut back, 11 bases at V and 2 bases at J, with 12 bases in the middle. Germline V gene lookup returns CDR1 LNHDA and CDR2 SQIVND (reference sequence). The CDR3 has 12 amino acids.

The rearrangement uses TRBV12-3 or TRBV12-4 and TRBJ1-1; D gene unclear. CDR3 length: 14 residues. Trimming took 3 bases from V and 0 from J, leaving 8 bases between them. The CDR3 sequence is CASSFKELNTEAFF. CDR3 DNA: TGTGCCAGCAGTTTCAAGGAGCTGAACACTGAAGCTTTCTTT.

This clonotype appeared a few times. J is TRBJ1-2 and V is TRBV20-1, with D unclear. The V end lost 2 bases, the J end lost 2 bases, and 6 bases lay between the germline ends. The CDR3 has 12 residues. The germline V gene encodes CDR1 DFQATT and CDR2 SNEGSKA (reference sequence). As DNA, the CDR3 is TGCAGTGCTAGAACGACCAACTATGGCTACACCTTC. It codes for CSARTTNYGYTF.

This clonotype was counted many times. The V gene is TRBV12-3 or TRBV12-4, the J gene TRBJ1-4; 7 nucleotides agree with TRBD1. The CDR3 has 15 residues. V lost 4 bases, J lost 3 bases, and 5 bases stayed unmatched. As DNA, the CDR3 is TGTGCCAGCAGTTCACAGGGGCGGTCTAATGAAAAACTGTTTTTT. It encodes CASSSQGRSNEKLFF.